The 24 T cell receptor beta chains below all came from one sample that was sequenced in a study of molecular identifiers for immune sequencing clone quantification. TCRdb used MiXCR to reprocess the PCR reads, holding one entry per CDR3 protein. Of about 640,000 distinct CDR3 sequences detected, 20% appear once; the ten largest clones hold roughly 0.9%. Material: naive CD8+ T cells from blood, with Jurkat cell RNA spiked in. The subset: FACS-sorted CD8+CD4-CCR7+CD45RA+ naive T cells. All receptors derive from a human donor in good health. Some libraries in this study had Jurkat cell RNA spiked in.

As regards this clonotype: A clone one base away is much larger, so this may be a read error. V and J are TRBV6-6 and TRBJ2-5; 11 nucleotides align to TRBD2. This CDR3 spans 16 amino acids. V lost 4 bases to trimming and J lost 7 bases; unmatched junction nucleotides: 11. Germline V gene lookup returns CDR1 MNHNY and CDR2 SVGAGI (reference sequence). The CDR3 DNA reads TGTGCCAGCAGTTTTCAACTAGCGGGAGAAAAGTGGACCCAGTACTTC. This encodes CASSFQLAGEKWTQYF.

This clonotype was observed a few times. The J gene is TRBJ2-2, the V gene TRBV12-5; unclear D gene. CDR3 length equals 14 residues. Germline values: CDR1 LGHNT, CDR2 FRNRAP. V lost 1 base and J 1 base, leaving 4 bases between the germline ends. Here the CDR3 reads CASGLGQNTGELFF. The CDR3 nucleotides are TGTGCTAGTGGTTTGGGGCAGAACACCGGGGAGCTGTTTTTT.

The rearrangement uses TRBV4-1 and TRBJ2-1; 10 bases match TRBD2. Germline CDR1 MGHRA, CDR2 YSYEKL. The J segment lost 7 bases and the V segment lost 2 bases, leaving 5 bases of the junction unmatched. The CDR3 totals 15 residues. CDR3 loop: CASSQFTSGNNEQFF. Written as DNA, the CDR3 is TGCGCCAGCAGCCAATTCACTAGCGGGAATAATGAGCAGTTCTTC.

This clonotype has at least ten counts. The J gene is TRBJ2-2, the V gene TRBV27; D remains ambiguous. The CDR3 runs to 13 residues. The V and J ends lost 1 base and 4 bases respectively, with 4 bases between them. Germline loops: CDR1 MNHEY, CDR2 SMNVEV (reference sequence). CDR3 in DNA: TGTGCCAGCAGTTTATACCCCACCGGGGAGCTGTTTTTT. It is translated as CASSLYPTGELFF.

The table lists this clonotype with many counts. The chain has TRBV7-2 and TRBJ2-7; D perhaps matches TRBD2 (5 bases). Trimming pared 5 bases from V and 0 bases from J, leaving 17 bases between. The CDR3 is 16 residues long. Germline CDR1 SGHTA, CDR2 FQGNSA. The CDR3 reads CASSLDAAVLSYEQYF. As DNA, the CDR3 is TGTGCCAGCAGCCTCGACGCAGCGGTCCTCTCCTACGAGCAGTACTTC.

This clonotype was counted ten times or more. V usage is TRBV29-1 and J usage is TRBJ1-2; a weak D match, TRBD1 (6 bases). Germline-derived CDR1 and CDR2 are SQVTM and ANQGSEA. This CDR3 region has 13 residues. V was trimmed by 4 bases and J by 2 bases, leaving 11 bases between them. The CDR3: CSVVTGMNYGYTF. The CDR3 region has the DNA TGCAGCGTTGTAACAGGGATGAACTATGGCTACACCTTC.

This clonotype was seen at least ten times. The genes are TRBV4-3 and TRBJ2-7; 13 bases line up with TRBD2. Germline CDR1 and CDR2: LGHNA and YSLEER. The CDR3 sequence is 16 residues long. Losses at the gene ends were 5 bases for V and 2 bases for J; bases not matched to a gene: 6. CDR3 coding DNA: TGCGCCAGCAGCTTTGCCGGGACTAGCGGGACCTACGAGCAGTACTTC. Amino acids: CASSFAGTSGTYEQYF.

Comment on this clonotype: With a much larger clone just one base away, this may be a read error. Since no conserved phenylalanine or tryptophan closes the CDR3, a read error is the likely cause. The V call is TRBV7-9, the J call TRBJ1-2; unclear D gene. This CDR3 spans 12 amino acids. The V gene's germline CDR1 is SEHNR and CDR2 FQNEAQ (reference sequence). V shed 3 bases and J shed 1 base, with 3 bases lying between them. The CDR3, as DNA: TGTGCCAGCAGCTTGCATAACTATGGCTACACCCTC. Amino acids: CASSLHNYGYTL.

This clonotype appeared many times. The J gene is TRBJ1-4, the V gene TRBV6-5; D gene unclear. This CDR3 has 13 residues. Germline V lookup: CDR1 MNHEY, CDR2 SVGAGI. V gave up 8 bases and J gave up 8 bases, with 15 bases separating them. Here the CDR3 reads CASGEEGPEKLFF. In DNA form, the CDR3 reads TGTGCCAGCGGCGAGGAAGGGCCGGAAAAACTGTTTTTT.

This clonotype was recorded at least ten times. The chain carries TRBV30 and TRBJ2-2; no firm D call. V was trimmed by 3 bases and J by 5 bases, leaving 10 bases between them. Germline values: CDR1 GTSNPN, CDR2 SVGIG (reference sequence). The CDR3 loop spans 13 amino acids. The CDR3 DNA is TGTGCCTGGAGCGGAGTGGGGACCGGGGAGCTGTTTTTT. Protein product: CAWSGVGTGELFF.

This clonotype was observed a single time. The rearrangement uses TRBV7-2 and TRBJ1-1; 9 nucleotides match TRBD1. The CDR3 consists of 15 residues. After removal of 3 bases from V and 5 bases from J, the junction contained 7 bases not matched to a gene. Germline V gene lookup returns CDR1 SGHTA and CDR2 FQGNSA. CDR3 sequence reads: CASSFIATGGTEAFF. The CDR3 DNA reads TGTGCCAGCAGCTTCATCGCGACAGGGGGTACTGAAGCTTTCTTT.

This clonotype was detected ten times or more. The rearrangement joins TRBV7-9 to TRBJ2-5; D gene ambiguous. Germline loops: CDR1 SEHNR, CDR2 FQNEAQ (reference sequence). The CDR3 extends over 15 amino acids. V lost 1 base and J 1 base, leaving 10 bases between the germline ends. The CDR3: CASSLGSLGQETQYF. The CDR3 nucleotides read TGTGCCAGCAGCTTAGGTTCGCTAGGCCAAGAGACCCAGTACTTC.

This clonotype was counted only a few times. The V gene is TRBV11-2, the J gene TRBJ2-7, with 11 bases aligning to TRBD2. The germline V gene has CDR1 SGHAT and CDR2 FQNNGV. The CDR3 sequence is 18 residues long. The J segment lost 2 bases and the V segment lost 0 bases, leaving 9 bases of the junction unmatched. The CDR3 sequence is CASSLDPRLAGSPYEQYF. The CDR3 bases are TGTGCCAGCAGCTTAGACCCCCGACTAGCGGGGTCCCCCTACGAGCAGTACTTC.

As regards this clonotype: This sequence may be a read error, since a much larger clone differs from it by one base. The CDR3 nucleotides read TGTGCCAGCAGTTTGAGTGCCCAGGCCTGCTCCTACGAGCAGTACTTC. Amino acids: CASSLSAQACSYEQYF. The chain carries TRBV27 and TRBJ2-7, with D unclear. V was clipped by 3 bases and J by 0 bases, with 15 bases between them. This CDR3 comprises 16 residues. Germline lookup yields CDR1 MNHEY and CDR2 SMNVEV (reference sequence).

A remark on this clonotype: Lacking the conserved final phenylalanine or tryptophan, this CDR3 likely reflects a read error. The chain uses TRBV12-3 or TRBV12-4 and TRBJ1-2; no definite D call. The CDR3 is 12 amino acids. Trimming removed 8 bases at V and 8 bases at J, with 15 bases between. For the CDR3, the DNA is TGTGCCAGCTGTGGGGATGAGTACGGCTACACCATC. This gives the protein CASCGDEYGYTI.

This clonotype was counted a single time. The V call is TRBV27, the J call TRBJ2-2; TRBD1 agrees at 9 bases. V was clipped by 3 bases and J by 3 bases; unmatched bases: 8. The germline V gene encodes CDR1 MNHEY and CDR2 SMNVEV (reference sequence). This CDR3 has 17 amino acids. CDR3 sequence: CASSLRGRDRDTGELFF. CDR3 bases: TGTGCCAGCAGTTTGAGGGGACGGGACAGGGACACCGGGGAGCTGTTTTTT.

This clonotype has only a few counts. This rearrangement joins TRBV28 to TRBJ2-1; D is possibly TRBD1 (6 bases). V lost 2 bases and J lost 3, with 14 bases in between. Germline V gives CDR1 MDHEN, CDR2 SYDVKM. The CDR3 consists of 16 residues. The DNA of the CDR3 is TGTGCCAGCAGTTTAAACAGGGATATGGTCTACAATGAGCAGTTCTTC. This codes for CASSLNRDMVYNEQFF.

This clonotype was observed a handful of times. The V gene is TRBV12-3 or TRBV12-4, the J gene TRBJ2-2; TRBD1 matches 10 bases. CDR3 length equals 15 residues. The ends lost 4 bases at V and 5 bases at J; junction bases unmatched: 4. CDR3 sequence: CASSWTGGGTGELFF. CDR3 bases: TGTGCCAGCAGTTGGACAGGGGGGGGGACCGGGGAGCTGTTTTTT.

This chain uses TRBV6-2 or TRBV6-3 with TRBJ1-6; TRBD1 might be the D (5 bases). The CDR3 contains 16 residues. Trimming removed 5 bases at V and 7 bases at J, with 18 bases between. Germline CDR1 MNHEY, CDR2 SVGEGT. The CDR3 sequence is CASSGGRAAGNSPLHF. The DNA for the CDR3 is TGTGCCAGCAGTGGGGGACGGGCAGCGGGCAATTCACCCCTCCACTTT.

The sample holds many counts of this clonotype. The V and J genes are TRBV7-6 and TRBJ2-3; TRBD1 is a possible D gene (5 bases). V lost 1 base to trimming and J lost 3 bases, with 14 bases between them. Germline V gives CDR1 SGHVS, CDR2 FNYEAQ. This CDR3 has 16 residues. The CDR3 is CASSLGAAPGTDTQYF. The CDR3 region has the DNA TGTGCCAGCAGCTTAGGTGCAGCACCAGGGACAGATACGCAGTATTTT.

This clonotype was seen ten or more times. CDR3 protein: CASSPLQGESTGELFF. Written as DNA, the CDR3 is TGTGCCAGCAGCCCCCTTCAAGGAGAGAGCACCGGGGAGCTGTTTTTT. This chain uses TRBV14 with TRBJ2-2; no firm D call. The CDR3 has 16 residues. Germline-derived CDR1 and CDR2 are SGHDN and FVKESK. The V end was cut by 4 bases, the J end by 4 bases, with 16 bases between. The full variable domain, in which reference TRBV14 and TRBJ2-2 provide the parts outside the CDR3, is EAGVTQFPSHSVIEKGQTVTLRCDPISGHDNLYWYRRVMGKEIKFLLHFVKESKQDESGMPNNRFLAERTGGTYSTLKVQPAELEDSGVYFCASSPLQGESTGELFFGEGSRLTVL.

CDR3 DNA sequence: TGTGCCAGCAGTTTTAGCGCCCCGACAGGGGGCCACGAGCAGTACTTC. It is translated as CASSFSAPTGGHEQYF. The chain has TRBV12-3 or TRBV12-4 and TRBJ2-7; 10 bases fit TRBD1. CDR3 length: 16 amino acids. The V segment lost 3 bases and the J segment 5 bases; nucleotides outside the gene matches: 10.

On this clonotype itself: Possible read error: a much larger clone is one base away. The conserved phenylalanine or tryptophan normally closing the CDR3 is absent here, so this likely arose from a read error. The CDR3 loop reads CASSQDPGQGTKNIQYS. As DNA, the CDR3 is TGTGCCAGCAGCCAAGATCCGGGACAGGGGACCAAAAACATTCAGTACTCC. The chain joins TRBV3-1 to TRBJ2-4; 10 bases align to TRBD1. V trimming: 0 bases; J trimming: 2 bases; junction bases outside the gene matches: 4. The CDR3 loop spans 17 amino acids. The V gene's germline CDR1 is LGHDT and CDR2 YNNKEL (reference sequence).

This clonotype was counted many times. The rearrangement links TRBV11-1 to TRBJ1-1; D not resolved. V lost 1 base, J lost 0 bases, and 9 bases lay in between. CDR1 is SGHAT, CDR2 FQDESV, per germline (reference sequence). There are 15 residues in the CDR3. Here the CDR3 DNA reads TGTGCCAGCAGCTTAGTCGGGATCTTGAACACTGAAGCTTTCTTT. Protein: CASSLVGILNTEAFF.